This T cell receptor beta chain was observed in a study of tumor and adjacent non-tumor tissue in lung cancer. Study background: There were approximately twelve adenocarcinoma, a couple of squamous cell carcinoma and 1 small cell lung cancer cases.

Three rounds of nested PCR, following a modified ARM-PCR protocol, produced the TCRbeta library. TCRdb reprocessed the multiplex PCR reads via MiXCR and lists one record per CDR3 protein. Here the sample spans more than 85,000 distinct CDR3 sequences, more than 70% being singletons. V gave up 4 bases and J gave up 4 bases, with 10 bases separating them. CDR1 is SQVTM and CDR2 is ANQGSEA in the germline V gene. The CDR3 contains 12 residues. No cell sorting was done before RNA was extracted from the tissue. The sequence derives from a woman in her fifties or sixties with non-small cell lung cancer. The chain couples TRBV29-1 to TRBJ2-5; D could derive from TRBD1 or TRBD2 (5 bases each). Sequencing was done on a sample of lung tumor tissue. CDR3 region: CSVGGVRETQYF. CDR3 nucleotides: TGCAGCGTTGGAGGGGTGAGAGAGACCCAGTACTTC.